This TCR beta chain is drawn from a study of blood T cell repertoires in COVID-19. Overall study: Acute and convalescent COVID-19 samples came from the United States, Italy and Spain. T cells, B-cell-depleted T cells, or PBMCs provided the cDNA or gDNA that served as material.

Per the authors' pipeline: Using reference gene primer amplification, nucleated cell counts were estimated. Sequencing used immunoSEQ multiplex PCR; TCRdb keeps in-frame clones, though not all of them. Clone size and the V and J calls come from that table; the DNA yielded D and trimming. Here the sample spans some 180,000 clones, 75% to 90% being singletons. Germline V gene lookup returns CDR1 SGDLS and CDR2 YYNGEE. The CDR3 loop spans 15 amino acids. V trimming: 3 bases; J trimming: 10 bases; junction bases outside the gene matches: 5. The J gene is TRBJ2-1, the V gene TRBV9; TRBD2 matches 15 bases. Sequencing was done on a sample of peripheral blood. The receptor was isolated from a man aged 60 to 69 with acute or convalescent COVID-19. The CDR3 DNA sequence: TGTGCCAGCAGCGCGGGACTAGCGGGGGGATGGGAGCAGTTCTTC. Amino acid sequence: CASSAGLAGGWEQFF.